Listed below are T cell receptor beta chains from one sample, sequenced in a study of CD8+ T cells in alopecia areata. The method was immunoSEQ multiplex PCR; TCRdb's version includes in-frame clones alone and lacks a portion of them. The table has 80,000 to 95,000 clones, around 40% seen once; the top ten hold roughly 18%. The source was CD8+ T cells sorted from blood, collected at week 24, from a patient treated with tofacitinib. The receptors shown here come from a human donor with alopecia areata. Both conserved end residues are part of each CDR3. A D gene is named only where the DNA matches it firmly. Clone size is not always given. Where it is, it says once, few, many or a class for expanded clones.

clone_size: NA
j_call: TRBJ2-1
d_call: NA
v_call: TRBV29-1
cdr3_aa: CSGGGRTNEQFF
cdr3_nt: TGCAGCGGGGGGGGCCGGACCAATGAGCAGTTCTTC

clone_size: NA
j_call: TRBJ1-1
d_call: TRBD1
v_call: TRBV30
cdr3_aa: CAWSVRQGANTEAFF
cdr3_nt: TGTGCCTGGAGTGTACGACAGGGGGCGAACACTGAAGCTTTCTTT

clone_size: NA
j_call: TRBJ1-1
d_call: NA
v_call: TRBV7-9
cdr3_aa: CASMRGNTEAFF
cdr3_nt: TGTGCCAGCATGCGGGGGAACACTGAAGCTTTCTTT

clone_size: NA
j_call: TRBJ2-3
d_call: NA
v_call: TRBV4-1
cdr3_aa: CASSQVDGGLLDTQYF
cdr3_nt: TGCGCCAGCAGCCAAGTTGATGGGGGTCTTTTGGATACGCAGTATTTT

clone_size: NA
j_call: TRBJ1-2
d_call: NA
v_call: TRBV13
cdr3_aa: CASSQDRWGNYGYTF
cdr3_nt: TGCGCCAGCAGCCAAGATCGGTGGGGCAACTATGGCTACACCTTC

clone_size: once
j_call: TRBJ1-2
d_call: NA
v_call: TRBV11-2
cdr3_aa: CASSPSRGYGYTF
cdr3_nt: TGTGCCAGCAGTCCCTCCAGGGGTTATGGCTACACCTTC

clone_size: NA
j_call: TRBJ2-7
d_call: NA
v_call: TRBV29-1
cdr3_aa: CSVAYSGTGTYEQYF
cdr3_nt: TGCAGCGTTGCGTATTCGGGGACGGGAACCTACGAGCAGTACTTC

clone_size: NA
j_call: TRBJ1-1
d_call: TRBD1
v_call: TRBV4-3
cdr3_aa: CASSQVFRGQGEWAEAFF
cdr3_nt: TGCGCCAGCAGCCAAGTATTTAGAGGACAGGGGGAGTGGGCTGAAGCTTTCTTT

clone_size: NA
j_call: TRBJ2-2
d_call: NA
v_call: TRBV7-9
cdr3_aa: CASSLARDLGLFF
cdr3_nt: TGTGCCAGCAGCTTAGCCCGGGATCTGGGGCTGTTTTTT

clone_size: few
j_call: TRBJ2-7
d_call: NA
v_call: TRBV29-1
cdr3_aa: CSIAGADSSYEQYF
cdr3_nt: TGCAGCATTGCCGGGGCGGACTCTTCCTACGAGCAGTACTTC

clone_size: NA
j_call: TRBJ2-1
d_call: NA
v_call: TRBV27
cdr3_aa: CASSLTISYNEQFF
cdr3_nt: TGTGCCAGCAGTCTGACGATCTCCTACAATGAGCAGTTCTTC

clone_size: NA
j_call: TRBJ2-2
d_call: TRBD2
v_call: TRBV18
cdr3_aa: CAAESGTSENTGELFF
cdr3_nt: TGTGCCGCCGAATCAGGGACTAGCGAGAACACCGGGGAGCTGTTTTTT

clone_size: few
j_call: TRBJ1-2
d_call: NA
v_call: TRBV7-9
cdr3_aa: CASSLAPDASGYTF
cdr3_nt: TGTGCCAGCAGCTTAGCTCCGGATGCTAGTGGCTACACCTTC